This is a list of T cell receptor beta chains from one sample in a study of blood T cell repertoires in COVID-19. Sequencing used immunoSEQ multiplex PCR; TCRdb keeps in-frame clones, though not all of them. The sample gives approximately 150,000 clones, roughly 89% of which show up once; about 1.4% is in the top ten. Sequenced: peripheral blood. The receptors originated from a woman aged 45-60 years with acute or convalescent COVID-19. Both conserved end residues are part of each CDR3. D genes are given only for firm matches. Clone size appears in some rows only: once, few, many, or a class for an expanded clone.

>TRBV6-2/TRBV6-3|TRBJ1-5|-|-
TGTGCCAGCAGTGGCCCATCCAGGGTACAGCCCCAGCATTTT
CASSGPSRVQPQHF
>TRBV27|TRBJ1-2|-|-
TGTGCCAGCAGTTTAAAGCAGAGGAGTGGCTACACCTTC
CASSLKQRSGYTF
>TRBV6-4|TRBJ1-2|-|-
TGTGCCAGCCCCGGGGGGGGGTCGGTAGGCTACACCTTC
CASPGGGSVGYTF
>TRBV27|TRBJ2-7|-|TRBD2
TGTGCCAGCAGTTTCCACCGACTAGCGGGAACCTACGAGCAGTACTTC
CASSFHRLAGTYEQYF
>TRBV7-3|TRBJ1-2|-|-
TGTGCCAGCAGCTTAGGGCCGAGCTATGGCTACACCTTC
CASSLGPSYGYTF
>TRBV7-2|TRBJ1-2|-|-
TGTGCCAGCAGCTTAGAAATGACAGTTAGAGGCTACACCTTC
CASSLEMTVRGYTF
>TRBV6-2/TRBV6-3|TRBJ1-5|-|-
TGTGCCAGCAGTTACTTGACAGATCAGCCCCAGCATTTT
CASSYLTDQPQHF
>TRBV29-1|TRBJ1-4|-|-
TGCAGCGTTGAGGGGGGAACTAATGAAAAACTGTTTTTT
CSVEGGTNEKLFF
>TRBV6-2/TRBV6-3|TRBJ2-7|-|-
TGTGCCAGCAGTCGTAGCGGCTACGAGCAGTACTTC
CASSRSGYEQYF
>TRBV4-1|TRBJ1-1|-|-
TGCGCCAGCAGCCAAGTTTCCCAGAACACTGAAGCTTTCTTT
CASSQVSQNTEAFF
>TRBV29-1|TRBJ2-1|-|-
TGCAGCGCCGATCAAGGGGGCTCCTACAATGAGCAGTTCTTC
CSADQGGSYNEQFF
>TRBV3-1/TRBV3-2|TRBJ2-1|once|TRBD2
TGTGCCAGCAGCCAAGTAAGGGAACTAGCGGGAGGGAGTGAGCAGTTCTTC
CASSQVRELAGGSEQFF
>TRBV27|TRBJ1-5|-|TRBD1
TGTGCCAGCAGTCCATCAGGGGGCGGTCAGCCCCAGCATTTT
CASSPSGGGQPQHF
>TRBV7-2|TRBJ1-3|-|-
TGTGCCAGCAGCCCGCAGGGGATCTCTGGAAACACCATATATTTT
CASSPQGISGNTIYF
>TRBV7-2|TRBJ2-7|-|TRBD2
TGTGCCAGCAGCTTACTCATAGCGGGAGGGCCCGTCGAGCAGTACTTC
CASSLLIAGGPVEQYF
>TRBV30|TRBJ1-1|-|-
TGTGCCTGGAGTGTACTTAGGGGGTCGATGAACACTGAAGCTTTCTTT
CAWSVLRGSMNTEAFF
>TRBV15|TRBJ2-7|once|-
TGTGCCACCAGCAGCCGGGGGGCCAGTGGCTACGAGCAGTACTTC
CATSSRGASGYEQYF
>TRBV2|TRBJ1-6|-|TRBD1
TGTGCCAGCAGTGAAAGGACAGGGGTCGGATCACCCCTCCACTTT
CASSERTGVGSPLHF
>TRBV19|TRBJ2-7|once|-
TGTGCCAGTAAAGCCACAGGGCGGTCCTACGAGCAGTACTTC
CASKATGRSYEQYF
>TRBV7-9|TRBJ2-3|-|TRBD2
TGTGCCAGCGGCCGGGGGGGCGGCCTCACAGATACGCAGTATTTT
CASGRGGGLTDTQYF
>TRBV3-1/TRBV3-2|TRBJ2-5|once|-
TGTGCCAGCAGCCCGCTTCCTCTAGAACTCCAAGAGACCCAGTACTTC
CASSPLPLELQETQYF
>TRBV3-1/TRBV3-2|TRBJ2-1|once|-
TGTGCCAGCAGCATCAAATTAGGGGCCTACAATGAGCAGTTCTTC
CASSIKLGAYNEQFF
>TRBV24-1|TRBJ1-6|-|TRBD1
TGTGCCACCAGTGATTCCGGACAGGGCGCCAATTCACCCCTCCACTTT
CATSDSGQGANSPLHF
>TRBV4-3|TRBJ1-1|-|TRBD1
TGCGCCAGCAGCCGCACAGGGGTTACTGAAGCTTTCTTT
CASSRTGVTEAFF
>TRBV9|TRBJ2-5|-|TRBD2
TGTGCCAGCAGCGCCCAAGCGGGGGCTCAAGAGACCCAGTACTTC
CASSAQAGAQETQYF
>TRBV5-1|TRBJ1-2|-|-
TGCGCCAGCAGCTCCGGGAACTATGGCTACACCTTC
CASSSGNYGYTF
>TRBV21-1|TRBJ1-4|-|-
TGTGCCAGCAAACGGACAGCTACTCTGGAAAAACTGTTTTTT
CASKRTATLEKLFF
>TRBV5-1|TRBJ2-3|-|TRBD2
TGCGCCAGCAGCTATCGAGCGGGGGGCGACACAGATACGCAGTATTTT
CASSYRAGGDTDTQYF
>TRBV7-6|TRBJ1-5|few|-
TGTGCCAGCAGCCTCGACACTTATCAGCCCCAGCATTTT
CASSLDTYQPQHF
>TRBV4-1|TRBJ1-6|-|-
TGCGCCAGCAGCCAAGTTATGGGCCCAATTAATTCACCCCTCCACTTT
CASSQVMGPINSPLHF
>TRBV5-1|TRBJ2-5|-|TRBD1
TGCGCCAGCAGCTCTGGATACAGGGGGCCACAAGAGACCCAGTACTTC
CASSSGYRGPQETQYF
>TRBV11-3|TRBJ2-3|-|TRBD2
TGTGCCAGCAGCTTCGGACTAGCGGCAGATACGCAGTATTTT
CASSFGLAADTQYF
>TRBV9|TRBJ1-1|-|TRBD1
TGTGCCAGCAGCCTCACCGGGACAGGGATGCCTGAAGCTTTCTTT
CASSLTGTGMPEAFF
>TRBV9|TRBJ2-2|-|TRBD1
TGTGCCAGCAGCGTAGATCCAGGGGGCGACACCGGGGAGCTGTTTTTT
CASSVDPGGDTGELFF
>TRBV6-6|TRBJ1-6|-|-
TGTGCCAGCAGCCCCGGACGGGACAATAATTCACCCCTCCACTTT
CASSPGRDNNSPLHF
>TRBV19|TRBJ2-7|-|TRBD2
TGTGCCAGTAGTCCGAGCGGGAGATTCTCCTACGAGCAGTACTTC
CASSPSGRFSYEQYF
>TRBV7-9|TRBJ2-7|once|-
TGTGCCAGCAGCACCGCGAGGGGGGGCTCCTACGAGCAGTACTTC
CASSTARGGSYEQYF
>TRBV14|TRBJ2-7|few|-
TGTGCCAGCAGCTCGGGGAGTCCCTACGAGCAGTACTTC
CASSSGSPYEQYF
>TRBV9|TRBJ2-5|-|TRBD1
TGTGCCAGCAGCGAACAGGGGGCCGGGACCCAGTACTTC
CASSEQGAGTQYF
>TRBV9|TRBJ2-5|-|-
TGTGCCAGCAGCGGCCGGGACGGGAGCCTAGAGACCCAGTACTTC
CASSGRDGSLETQYF
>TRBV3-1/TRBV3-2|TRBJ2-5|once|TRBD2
TGTGCCAGCAGTTTTAGCGGGGGAGAAGAGACCCAGTACTTC
CASSFSGGEETQYF
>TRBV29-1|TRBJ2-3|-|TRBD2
TGCAGCGTTGAAGCCTCGACTAGCGATGATACGCAGTATTTT
CSVEASTSDDTQYF
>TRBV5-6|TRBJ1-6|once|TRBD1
TGTGCCAGCAGCCTGAAAGGGGGCGTCGAATCACCCCTCCACTTT
CASSLKGGVESPLHF
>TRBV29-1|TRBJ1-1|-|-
TGCAGCGTTGAAGACAGCCGGGAGGACACTGAAGCTTTCTTT
CSVEDSREDTEAFF
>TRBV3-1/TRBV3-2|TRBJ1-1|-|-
TGTGCCAGCAGCCAAAGTGGTCACCGGGGCACTGAAGCTTTCTTT
CASSQSGHRGTEAFF
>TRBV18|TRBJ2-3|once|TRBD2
TGTGCCAGCTCACCCTTAGCGGGATGGGCAGATACGCAGTATTTT
CASSPLAGWADTQYF
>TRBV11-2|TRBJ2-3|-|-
TGTGCCAGCAGCTTAGTGAGGGCCAACACAGATACGCAGTATTTT
CASSLVRANTDTQYF
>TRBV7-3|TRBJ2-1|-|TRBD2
TGTGCCAGCAGCGAAGGGACTAGCGGGGGCAATGAGCAGTTCTTC
CASSEGTSGGNEQFF
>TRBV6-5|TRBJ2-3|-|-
TGTGCCAGCAGTTACTCGAGTCCACCCGGCACAGATACGCAGTATTTT
CASSYSSPPGTDTQYF
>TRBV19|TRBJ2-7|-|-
TGTGCCAGTAGCCCAATCCTCTCGTCAGACGCTCGGGGCGAGCAGTACTTC
CASSPILSSDARGEQYF
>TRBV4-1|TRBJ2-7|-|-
TGCGCCAGCAGCCAAGGGGGGGGCAACGAGCAGTACTTC
CASSQGGGNEQYF